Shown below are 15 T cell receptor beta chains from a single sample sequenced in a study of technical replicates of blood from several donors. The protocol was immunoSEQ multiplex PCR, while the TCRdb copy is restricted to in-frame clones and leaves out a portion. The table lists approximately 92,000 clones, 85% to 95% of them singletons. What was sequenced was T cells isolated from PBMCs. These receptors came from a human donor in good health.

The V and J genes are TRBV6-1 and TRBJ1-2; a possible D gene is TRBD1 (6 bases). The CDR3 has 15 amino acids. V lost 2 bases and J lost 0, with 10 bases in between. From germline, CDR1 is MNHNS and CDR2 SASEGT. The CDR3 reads CASSEPTGTNYGYTF. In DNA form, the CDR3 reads TGTGCCAGCAGTGAACCGACAGGTACTAACTATGGCTACACCTTC.

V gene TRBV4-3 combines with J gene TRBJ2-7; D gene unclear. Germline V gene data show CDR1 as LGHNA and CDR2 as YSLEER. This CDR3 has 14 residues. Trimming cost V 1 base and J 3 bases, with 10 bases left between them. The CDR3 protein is CASSQASVGYEQYF. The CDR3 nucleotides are TGCGCCAGCAGCCAAGCAAGCGTAGGCTACGAGCAGTACTTC.

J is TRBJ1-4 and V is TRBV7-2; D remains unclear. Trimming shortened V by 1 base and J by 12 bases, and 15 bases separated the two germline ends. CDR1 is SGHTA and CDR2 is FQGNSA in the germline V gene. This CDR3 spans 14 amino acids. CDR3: CASSLGRGVEELFF. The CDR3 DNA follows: TGTGCCAGCAGCTTAGGTCGGGGTGTAGAGGAACTGTTTTTT.

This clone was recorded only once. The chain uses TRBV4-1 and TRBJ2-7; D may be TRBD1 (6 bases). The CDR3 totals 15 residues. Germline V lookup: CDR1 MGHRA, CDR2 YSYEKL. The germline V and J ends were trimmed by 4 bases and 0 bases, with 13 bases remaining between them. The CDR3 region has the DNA TGCGCCAGCAGCCCCCGGACAGCTAGCTCCTACGAGCAGTACTTC. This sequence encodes CASSPRTASSYEQYF.

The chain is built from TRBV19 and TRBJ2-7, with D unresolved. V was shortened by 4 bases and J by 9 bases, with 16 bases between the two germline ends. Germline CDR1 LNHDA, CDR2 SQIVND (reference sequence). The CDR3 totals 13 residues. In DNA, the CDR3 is TGTGCCAGTAGTAGTGACGGAGCGTACCCGCAGTACTTC. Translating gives CASSSDGAYPQYF.

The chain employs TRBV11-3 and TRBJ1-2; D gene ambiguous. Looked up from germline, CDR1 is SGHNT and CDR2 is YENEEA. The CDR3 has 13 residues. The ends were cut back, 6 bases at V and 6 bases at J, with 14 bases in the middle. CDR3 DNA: TGTGCCAGCAGATTGGCCGGGTCAGATGGCTACACCTTC. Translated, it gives CASRLAGSDGYTF. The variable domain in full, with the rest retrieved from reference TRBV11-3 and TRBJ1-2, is EAGVVQSPRYKIIEKKQPVAFWCNPISGHNTLYWYLQNLGQGPELLIRYENEEAVDDSQLPKDRFSAERLKGVDSTLKIQPAELGDSAVYLCASRLAGSDGYTFGSGTRLTVV.

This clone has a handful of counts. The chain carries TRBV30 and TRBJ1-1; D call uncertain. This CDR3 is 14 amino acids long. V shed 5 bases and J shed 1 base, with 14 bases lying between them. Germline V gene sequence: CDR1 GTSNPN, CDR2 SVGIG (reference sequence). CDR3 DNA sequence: TGTGCCTGGGTGGGTTGGGGAGGGAACACTGAAGCTTTCTTT. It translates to CAWVGWGGNTEAFF.

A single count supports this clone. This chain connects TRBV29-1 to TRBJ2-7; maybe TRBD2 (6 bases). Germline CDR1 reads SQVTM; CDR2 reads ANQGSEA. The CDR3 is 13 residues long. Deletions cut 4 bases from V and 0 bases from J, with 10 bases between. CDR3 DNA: TGCAGCGTTGCCGCGGGGTTCTCCTACGAGCAGTACTTC. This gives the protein CSVAAGFSYEQYF.

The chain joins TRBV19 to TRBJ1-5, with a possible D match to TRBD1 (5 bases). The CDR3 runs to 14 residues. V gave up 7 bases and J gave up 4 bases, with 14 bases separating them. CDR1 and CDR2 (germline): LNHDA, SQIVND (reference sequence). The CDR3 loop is CASTPLGANQPQHF. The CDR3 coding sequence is TGTGCCAGTACCCCGCTAGGGGCAAATCAGCCCCAGCATTTT.

The CDR3 DNA is TGTGCCAGCAGCTGGGGCCTTAACACTGAAGCTTTCTTT. As protein: CASSWGLNTEAFF. J is TRBJ1-1 and V is TRBV5-5; D may be TRBD1 (5 bases). This CDR3 is built from 13 residues. The V end was cut by 3 bases, the J end by 2 bases, with 8 bases between. Looked up from germline, CDR1 is SGHKS and CDR2 is YYEKEE (reference sequence).

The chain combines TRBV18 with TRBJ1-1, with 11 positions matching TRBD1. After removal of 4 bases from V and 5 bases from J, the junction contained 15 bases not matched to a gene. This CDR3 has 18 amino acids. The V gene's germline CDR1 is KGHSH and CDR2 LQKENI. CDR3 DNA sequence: TGTGCCAGCTCACGGAATACCGGGACAGGGGGGTTTAAGACTGAAGCTTTCTTT. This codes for CASSRNTGTGGFKTEAFF. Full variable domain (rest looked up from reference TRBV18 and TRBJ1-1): NAGVMQNPRHLVRRRGQEARLRCSPMKGHSHVYWYRQLPEEGLKFMVYLQKENIIDESGMPKERFSAEFPKEGPSILRIQQVVRGDSAAYFCASSRNTGTGGFKTEAFFGQGTRLTVV.

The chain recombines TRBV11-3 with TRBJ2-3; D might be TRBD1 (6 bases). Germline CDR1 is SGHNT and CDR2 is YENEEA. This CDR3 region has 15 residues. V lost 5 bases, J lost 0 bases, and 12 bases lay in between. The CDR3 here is CASSHGQSSTDTQYF. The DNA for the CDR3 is TGTGCCAGCAGCCACGGACAGTCAAGCACAGATACGCAGTATTTT.

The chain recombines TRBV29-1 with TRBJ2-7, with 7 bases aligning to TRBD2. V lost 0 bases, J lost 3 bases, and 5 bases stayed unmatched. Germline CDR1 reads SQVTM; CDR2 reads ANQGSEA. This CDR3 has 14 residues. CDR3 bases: TGCAGCGTTGAAGAGCTGGGAGGGGACTACGAGCAGTACTTC. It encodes CSVEELGGDYEQYF.

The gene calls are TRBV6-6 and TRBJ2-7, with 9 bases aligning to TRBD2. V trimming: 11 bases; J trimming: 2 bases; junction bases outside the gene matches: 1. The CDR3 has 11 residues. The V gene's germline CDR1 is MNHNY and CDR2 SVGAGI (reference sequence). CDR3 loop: CAVAGAYEQYF. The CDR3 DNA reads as TGTGCCGTAGCGGGAGCCTACGAGCAGTACTTC.

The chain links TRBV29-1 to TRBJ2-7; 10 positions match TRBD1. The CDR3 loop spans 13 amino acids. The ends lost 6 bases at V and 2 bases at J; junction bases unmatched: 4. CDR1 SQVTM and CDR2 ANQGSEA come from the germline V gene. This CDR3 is CSVAGTGAYEQYF. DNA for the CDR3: TGCAGCGTGGCCGGGACAGGGGCCTACGAGCAGTACTTC.